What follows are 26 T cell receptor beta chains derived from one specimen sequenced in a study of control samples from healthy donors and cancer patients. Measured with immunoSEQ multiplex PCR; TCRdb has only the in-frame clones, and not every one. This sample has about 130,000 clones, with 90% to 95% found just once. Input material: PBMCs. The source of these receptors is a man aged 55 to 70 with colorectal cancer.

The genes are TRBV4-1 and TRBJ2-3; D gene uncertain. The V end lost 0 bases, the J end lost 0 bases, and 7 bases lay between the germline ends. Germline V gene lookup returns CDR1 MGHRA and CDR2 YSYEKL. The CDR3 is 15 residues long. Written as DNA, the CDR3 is TGCGCCAGCAGCCAAGAGCGGTCTAGCACAGATACGCAGTATTTT. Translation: CASSQERSSTDTQYF.

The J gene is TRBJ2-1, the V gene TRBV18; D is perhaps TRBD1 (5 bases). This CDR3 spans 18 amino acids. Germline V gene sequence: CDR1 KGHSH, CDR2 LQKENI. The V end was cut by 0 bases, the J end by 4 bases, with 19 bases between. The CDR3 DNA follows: TGTGCCAGCTCACCACCCCAACCCGGCCAGGGAAAGTACAATGAGCAGTTCTTC. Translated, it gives CASSPPQPGQGKYNEQFF.

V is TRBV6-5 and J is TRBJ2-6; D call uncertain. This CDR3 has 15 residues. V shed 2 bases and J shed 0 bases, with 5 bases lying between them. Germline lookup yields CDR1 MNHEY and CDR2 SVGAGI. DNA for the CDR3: TGTGCCAGCAGTTACGGGTACTCTGGGGCCAACGTCCTGACTTTC. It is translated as CASSYGYSGANVLTF.

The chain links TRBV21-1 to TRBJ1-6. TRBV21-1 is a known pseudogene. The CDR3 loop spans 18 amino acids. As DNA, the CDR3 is TGTGCCAGCAGCAAAGACGAGGTTCCGAGGAGGTATAATTCACCCCTCCACTTT. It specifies CASSKDEVPRRYNSPLHF.

CDR3 nucleotide sequence: TGTGCCAGCAGCGTATATTCGGGGAACCACGCGGATTCACCCCTCCACTTT. It translates to CASSVYSGNHADSPLHF. The genes are TRBV9 and TRBJ1-6; unclear D gene. The CDR3 runs to 17 residues. V was cut by 1 base and J by 8 bases, with 19 bases left in between. The germline CDR1 and CDR2 sequences are SGDLS and YYNGEE.

The CDR3 reads CSASAGNKEKLFF. Here the CDR3 DNA reads TGCAGTGCTAGTGCGGGGAACAAGGAAAAACTGTTTTTT. J is TRBJ1-4 and V is TRBV20-1; no clear D gene. Germline V gene data show CDR1 as DFQATT and CDR2 as SNEGSKA (reference sequence). The CDR3 sequence is 13 residues long. V was cut by 3 bases and J by 8 bases, with 13 bases left in between.

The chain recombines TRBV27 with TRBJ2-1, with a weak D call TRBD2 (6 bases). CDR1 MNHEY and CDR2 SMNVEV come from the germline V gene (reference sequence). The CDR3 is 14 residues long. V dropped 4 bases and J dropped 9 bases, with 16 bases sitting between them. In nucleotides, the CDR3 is TGTGCCAGCAGTTCTTCTGGACTACCTAGTGAGCAGTTCTTC. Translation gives CASSSSGLPSEQFF.

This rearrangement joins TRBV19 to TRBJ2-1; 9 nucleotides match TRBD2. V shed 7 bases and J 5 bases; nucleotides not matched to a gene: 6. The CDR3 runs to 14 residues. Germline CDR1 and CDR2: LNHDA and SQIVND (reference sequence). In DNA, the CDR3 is TGTGCCAGTACTCGGGTAGCGGGGGACAATGAGCAGTTCTTC. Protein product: CASTRVAGDNEQFF.

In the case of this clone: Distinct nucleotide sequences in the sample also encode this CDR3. Written as DNA, the CDR3 is TGCGCCAGCAGCGAACAGGGTCCCTCTATTATGAACACTGAAGCTTTCTTT. Translating gives CASSEQGPSIMNTEAFF. The chain recombines TRBV5-1 with TRBJ1-1, with D possibly matching TRBD1 (6 bases). The germline V and J ends were trimmed by 4 bases and 0 bases, with 19 bases remaining between them. CDR1 and CDR2 (germline): SGHRS, YFSETQ. This CDR3 has 17 residues.

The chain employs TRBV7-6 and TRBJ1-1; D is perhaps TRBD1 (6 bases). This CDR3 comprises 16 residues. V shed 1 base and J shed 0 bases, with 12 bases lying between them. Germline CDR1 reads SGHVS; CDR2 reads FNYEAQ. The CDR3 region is CASSLGRGAMNTEAFF. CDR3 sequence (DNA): TGTGCCAGCAGCTTAGGAAGGGGGGCCATGAACACTGAAGCTTTCTTT.

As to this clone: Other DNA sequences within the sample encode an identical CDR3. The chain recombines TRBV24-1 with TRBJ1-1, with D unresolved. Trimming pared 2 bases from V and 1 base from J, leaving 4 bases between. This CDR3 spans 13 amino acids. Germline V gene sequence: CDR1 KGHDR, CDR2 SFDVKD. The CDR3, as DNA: TGTGCCACCAGTGATTCAGGGAACACTGAAGCTTTCTTT. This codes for CATSDSGNTEAFF.

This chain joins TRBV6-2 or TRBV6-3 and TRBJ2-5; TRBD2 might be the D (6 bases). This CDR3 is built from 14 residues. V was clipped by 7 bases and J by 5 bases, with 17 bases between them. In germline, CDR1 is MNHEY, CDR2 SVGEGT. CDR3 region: CASTPREVRETQYF. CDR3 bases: TGTGCCAGCACCCCAAGGGAGGTTCGGGAGACCCAGTACTTC.

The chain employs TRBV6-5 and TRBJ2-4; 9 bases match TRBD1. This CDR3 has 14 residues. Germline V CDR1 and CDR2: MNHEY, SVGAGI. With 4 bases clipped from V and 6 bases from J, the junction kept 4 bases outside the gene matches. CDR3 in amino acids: CASSSPGQGNIQYF. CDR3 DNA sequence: TGTGCCAGCAGTTCACCGGGACAGGGAAACATTCAGTACTTC.

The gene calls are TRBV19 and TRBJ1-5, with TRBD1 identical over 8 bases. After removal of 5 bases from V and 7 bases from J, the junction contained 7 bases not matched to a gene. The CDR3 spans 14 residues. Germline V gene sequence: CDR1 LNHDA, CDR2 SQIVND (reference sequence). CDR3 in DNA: TGTGCCAGTAGTTACGGACAGGGCGAACAGCCCCAGCATTTT. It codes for CASSYGQGEQPQHF. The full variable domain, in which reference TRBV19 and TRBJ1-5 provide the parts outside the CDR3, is DGGITQSPKYLFRKEGQNVTLSCEQNLNHDAMYWYRQDPGQGLRLIYYSQIVNDFQKGDIAEGYSVSREKKESFPLTVTSAQKNPTAFYLCASSYGQGEQPQHFGDGTRLSIL.

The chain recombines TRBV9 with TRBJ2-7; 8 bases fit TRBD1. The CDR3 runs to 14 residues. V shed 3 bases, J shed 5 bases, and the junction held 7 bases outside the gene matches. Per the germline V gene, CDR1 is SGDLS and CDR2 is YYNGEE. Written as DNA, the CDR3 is TGTGCCAGCAGCGGTGGGACAGGAGCCCACGAGCAGTACTTC. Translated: CASSGGTGAHEQYF.

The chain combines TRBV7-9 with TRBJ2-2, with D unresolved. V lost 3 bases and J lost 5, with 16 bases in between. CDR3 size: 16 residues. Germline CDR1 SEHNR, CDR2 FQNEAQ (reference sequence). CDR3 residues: CASSLNRVLGTGELFF. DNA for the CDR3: TGTGCCAGCAGCTTGAATCGGGTGCTTGGGACCGGGGAGCTGTTTTTT.

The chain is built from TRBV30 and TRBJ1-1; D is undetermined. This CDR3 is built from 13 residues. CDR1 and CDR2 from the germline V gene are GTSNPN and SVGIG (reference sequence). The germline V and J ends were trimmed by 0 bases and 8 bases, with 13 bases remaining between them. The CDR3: CAWSVHLPPEAFF. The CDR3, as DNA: TGTGCCTGGAGTGTACATTTACCGCCGGAAGCTTTCTTT.

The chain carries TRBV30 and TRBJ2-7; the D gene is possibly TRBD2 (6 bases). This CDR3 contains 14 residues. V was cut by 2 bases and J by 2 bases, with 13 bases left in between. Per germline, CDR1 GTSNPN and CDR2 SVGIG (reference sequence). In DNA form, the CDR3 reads TGTGCCTGGAGTCTCTTAGCGGCCGCCTACGAGCAGTACTTC. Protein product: CAWSLLAAAYEQYF.

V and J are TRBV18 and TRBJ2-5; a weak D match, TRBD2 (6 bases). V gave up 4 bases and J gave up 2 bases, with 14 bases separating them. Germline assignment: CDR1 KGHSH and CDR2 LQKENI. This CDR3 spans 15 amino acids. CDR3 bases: TGTGCCAGCTCACTAAGTTCCGGGAGACAAGAGACCCAGTACTTC. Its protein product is CASSLSSGRQETQYF. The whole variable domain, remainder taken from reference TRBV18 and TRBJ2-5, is NAGVMQNPRHLVRRRGQEARLRCSPMKGHSHVYWYRQLPEEGLKFMVYLQKENIIDESGMPKERFSAEFPKEGPSILRIQQVVRGDSAAYFCASSLSSGRQETQYFGPGTRLLVL.

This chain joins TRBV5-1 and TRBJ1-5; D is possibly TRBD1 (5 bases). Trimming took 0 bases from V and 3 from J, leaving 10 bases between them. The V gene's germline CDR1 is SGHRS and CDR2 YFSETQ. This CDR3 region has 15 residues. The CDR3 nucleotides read TGCGCCAGCAGCTTGGCCGGGGACTTCAATCAGCCCCAGCATTTT. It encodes CASSLAGDFNQPQHF.

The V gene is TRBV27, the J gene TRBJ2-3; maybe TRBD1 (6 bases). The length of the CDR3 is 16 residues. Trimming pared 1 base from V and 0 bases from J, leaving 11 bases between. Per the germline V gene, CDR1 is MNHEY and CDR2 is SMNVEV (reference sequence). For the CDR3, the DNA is TGTGCCAGCAGTTTATGGGCAGGGGCTAGCACAGATACGCAGTATTTT. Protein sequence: CASSLWAGASTDTQYF.

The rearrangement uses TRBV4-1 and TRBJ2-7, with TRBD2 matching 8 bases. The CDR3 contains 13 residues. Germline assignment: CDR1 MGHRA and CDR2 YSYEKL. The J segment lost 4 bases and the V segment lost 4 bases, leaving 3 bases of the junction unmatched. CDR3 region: CASSLAGGYEQYF. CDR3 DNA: TGCGCCAGCAGCCTCGCGGGGGGTTACGAGCAGTACTTC.

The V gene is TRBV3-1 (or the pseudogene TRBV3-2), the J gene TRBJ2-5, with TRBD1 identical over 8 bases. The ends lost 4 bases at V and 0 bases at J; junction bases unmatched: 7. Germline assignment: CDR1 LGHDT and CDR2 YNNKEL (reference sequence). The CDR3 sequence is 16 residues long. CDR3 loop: CASSRGQGGHQETQYF. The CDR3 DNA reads TGTGCCAGCAGCCGCGGACAGGGAGGCCACCAAGAGACCCAGTACTTC.

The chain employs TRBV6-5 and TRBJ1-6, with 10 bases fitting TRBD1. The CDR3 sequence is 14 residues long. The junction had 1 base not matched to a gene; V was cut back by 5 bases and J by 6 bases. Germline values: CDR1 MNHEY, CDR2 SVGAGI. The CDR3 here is CASSRTGGNSPLHF. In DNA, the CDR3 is TGTGCCAGCAGTCGGACAGGGGGTAATTCACCCCTCCACTTT.

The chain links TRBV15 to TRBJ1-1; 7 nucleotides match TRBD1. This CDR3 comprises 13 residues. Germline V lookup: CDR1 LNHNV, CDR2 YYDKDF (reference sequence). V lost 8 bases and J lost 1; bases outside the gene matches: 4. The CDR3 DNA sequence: TGTGCCACCCGGGACAGTAAGAACACTGAAGCTTTCTTT. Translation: CATRDSKNTEAFF.

This CDR3 reads CASSHMEMNTEAFF. As DNA, the CDR3 is TGTGCCAGCAGCCACATGGAGATGAACACTGAAGCTTTCTTT. The chain joins TRBV3-1 (or the pseudogene TRBV3-2) to TRBJ1-1, with D unclear. Trimming left V 3 bases short and J 0 bases short, with 8 bases between. The CDR3 is 14 residues long. Germline V gene sequence: CDR1 LGHDT, CDR2 YNNKEL (reference sequence).